A single sample gave rise to the 15 T cell receptor beta chains below, sequenced in a study of cytomegalovirus exposure and HLA in healthy donors. PCR involved 60 Vbeta and 13 Jbeta primers. Sequencing was performed with immunoSEQ multiplex PCR; in TCRdb, only in-frame clones are kept and a portion is missing. The sample shows 150,000 to 200,000 clones, 75% to 90% of them seen only once. The sample taken for sequencing was PBMCs. Receptors originate from a human donor in good health.

This clone was counted a few times. The sample has other DNA sequences that encode this CDR3 too. The chain employs TRBV5-4 and TRBJ1-1; TRBD1 agrees at 8 bases. With 1 base clipped from V and 4 bases from J, the junction kept 0 bases outside the gene matches. This CDR3 is 13 amino acids long. CDR1 is SGHNT, CDR2 YYREEE, per germline (reference sequence). Written as DNA, the CDR3 is TGTGCCAGCAGCTTGACAGGGGGCACTGAAGCTTTCTTT. It specifies CASSLTGGTEAFF.

J is TRBJ2-3 and V is TRBV4-3; 11 positions agree with TRBD2. Germline V gives CDR1 LGHNA, CDR2 YSLEER. V dropped 2 bases and J dropped 0; count of bases not matched to a gene: 7. The CDR3 is 18 amino acids. In DNA, the CDR3 is TGCGCCAGCAGCCAACTAGCGGGGGGAACTGAAAGCACAGATACGCAGTATTTT. It encodes CASSQLAGGTESTDTQYF.

The rearrangement joins TRBV9 to TRBJ1-1; no clear D gene. CDR1 and CDR2 (germline): SGDLS, YYNGEE. CDR3 length: 13 residues. Trimming shortened V by 1 base and J by 0 bases, and 4 bases separated the two germline ends. For the CDR3, the DNA is TGTGCCAGCAGCGTATCCGTGAACACTGAAGCTTTCTTT. Residues: CASSVSVNTEAFF.

The rearrangement links TRBV13 to TRBJ1-6; 9 nucleotides agree with TRBD1. This CDR3 has 14 residues. V lost 5 bases, J lost 12 bases, and 8 bases stayed unmatched. Germline V gene sequence: CDR1 PRHDT, CDR2 FYEKMQ (reference sequence). Written as DNA, the CDR3 is TGTGCCAGCAGCCCCAGGACAGGGGTCGTACCCCTCCACTTT. It is translated as CASSPRTGVVPLHF.

The V and J genes are TRBV5-6 and TRBJ2-2; D is possibly TRBD2 (5 bases). Looked up from germline, CDR1 is SGHDT and CDR2 is YYEEEE. V lost 4 bases to trimming and J lost 0 bases, with 7 bases between them. This CDR3 is built from 14 residues. The CDR3 is CASSGGPNTGELFF. The CDR3 DNA reads TGTGCCAGCAGCGGAGGACCGAACACCGGGGAGCTGTTTTTT.

The rearrangement uses TRBV5-1 and TRBJ2-7; D may be TRBD1 (5 bases). The ends were cut back, 5 bases at V and 4 bases at J, with 13 bases in the middle. The CDR3 consists of 13 residues. Germline lookup yields CDR1 SGHRS and CDR2 YFSETQ. CDR3 region: CASRQASSYEQYF. As DNA, the CDR3 is TGCGCCAGCAGACAGGCGTCTAGTTACGAGCAGTACTTC.

This chain uses TRBV5-5 with TRBJ1-2; possibly TRBD1 for D (5 bases). The CDR3 has 13 residues. The germline V and J ends were trimmed by 1 base and 7 bases, with 11 bases remaining between them. Germline CDR1 is SGHKS and CDR2 is YYEKEE (reference sequence). The CDR3 sequence: CASSLLAGLGYTF. As DNA, the CDR3 is TGTGCCAGCAGCTTGTTGGCAGGGCTTGGCTACACCTTC.

This sequence joins TRBV9 and TRBJ2-2; 9 nucleotides agree with TRBD2. Germline assignment: CDR1 SGDLS and CDR2 YYNGEE. The J segment lost 1 base and the V segment lost 4 bases, leaving 11 bases of the junction unmatched. CDR3 size: 18 residues. The CDR3 loop is CASSHPGSGGLNTGELFF. For the CDR3, the DNA is TGTGCCAGCAGCCACCCCGGTAGCGGGGGTCTGAACACCGGGGAGCTGTTTTTT. The variable domain in full, completed from reference TRBV9 and TRBJ2-2, reads DSGVTQTPKHLITATGQRVTLRCSPRSGDLSVYWYQQSLDQGLQFLIQYYNGEERAKGNILERFSAQQFPDLHSELNLSSLELGDSALYFCASSHPGSGGLNTGELFFGEGSRLTVL.

This rearrangement joins TRBV5-1 to TRBJ2-7, with 7 bases matching TRBD2. CDR1 and CDR2 (germline): SGHRS, YFSETQ. Trimming removed 3 bases from V and 4 bases from J; junction bases left unmatched: 1. The CDR3 is made up of 12 amino acids. CDR3 nucleotide sequence: TGCGCCAGCAGCTGGGAGGGGTACGAGCAGTACTTC. As protein: CASSWEGYEQYF.

This chain uses TRBV7-3 with TRBJ2-1, with 9 bases aligning to TRBD2. The V gene's germline CDR1 is SGHTA and CDR2 FQGTGA. This CDR3 has 16 amino acids. The trim removed 1 base at V and 4 bases at J, leaving 5 bases unmatched. In nucleotides, the CDR3 is TGTGCCAGCAGCTTAATCGGCGGGGGGGCGTACAATGAGCAGTTCTTC. Translation: CASSLIGGGAYNEQFF. Full variable domain (rest looked up from reference TRBV7-3 and TRBJ2-1): GAGVSQTPSNKVTEKGKYVELRCDPISGHTALYWYRQSLGQGPEFLIYFQGTGAADDSGLPNDRFFAVRPEGSVSTLKIQRTERGDSAVYLCASSLIGGGAYNEQFFGPGTRLTVL.

V gene TRBV11-2 combines with J gene TRBJ2-1; 9 bases are shared with TRBD1. The germline gives CDR1 SGHAT, CDR2 FQNNGV. The trim removed 5 bases at V and 7 bases at J, leaving 6 bases unmatched. This CDR3 is built from 14 residues. In DNA form, the CDR3 reads TGTGCCAGCAGCCCTCGGGACAGGGTGAATGAGCAGTTCTTC. This codes for CASSPRDRVNEQFF.

This chain uses TRBV14 with TRBJ1-2, with D possibly being TRBD1 (5 bases). Germline lookup yields CDR1 SGHDN and CDR2 FVKESK. This CDR3 contains 15 residues. V was pared by 1 base and J by 4 bases, with 13 bases between. CDR3 region: CASSQAGGVGYGYTF. In nucleotides, the CDR3 is TGTGCCAGCAGCCAAGCGGGAGGGGTCGGCTATGGCTACACCTTC. Variable domain in full (rest from reference TRBV14 and TRBJ1-2): EAGVTQFPSHSVIEKGQTVTLRCDPISGHDNLYWYRRVMGKEIKFLLHFVKESKQDESGMPNNRFLAERTGGTYSTLKVQPAELEDSGVYFCASSQAGGVGYGYTFGSGTRLTVV.

V usage is TRBV5-5 and J usage is TRBJ1-2; no clear D gene. V lost 3 bases to trimming and J lost 1 base, with 13 bases between them. Germline assignment: CDR1 SGHKS and CDR2 YYEKEE (reference sequence). The CDR3 sequence is 15 residues long. The CDR3 coding sequence is TGTGCCAGCAGCTCCGGCGACTTTAATAACTATGGCTACACCTTC. Translated: CASSSGDFNNYGYTF.

The gene calls are TRBV19 and TRBJ1-5; 7 positions match TRBD1. V shed 4 bases and J 0 bases; nucleotides not matched to a gene: 9. This CDR3 has 17 residues. Germline CDR1 is LNHDA and CDR2 is SQIVND (reference sequence). Written as DNA, the CDR3 is TGTGCCAGTAGTACTAAAAAAACAGGGGTTAGCAATCAGCCCCAGCATTTT. As protein: CASSTKKTGVSNQPQHF.

CDR3 amino acids: CATSRDLTGTYGYTF. As DNA, the CDR3 is TGTGCCACCAGCAGAGATCTGACAGGGACCTATGGCTACACCTTC. V usage is TRBV15 and J usage is TRBJ1-2; 7 bases are shared with TRBD1. CDR1 and CDR2 (germline): LNHNV, YYDKDF (reference sequence). V lost 0 bases, J lost 4 bases, and 5 bases stayed unmatched. This CDR3 has 15 amino acids.